The 7 T cell receptor beta chains below all came from one sample that was sequenced in a study of ipilimumab plus nivolumab after autologous stem cell transplantation. Sequencing was performed with immunoSEQ multiplex PCR; in TCRdb, only in-frame clones are kept and a portion is missing. Found here are tens of thousands of clones, roughly 88% of them singletons; the top ten hold about 0.88%. The sequences come from PBMCs, collected in a trial of ipilimumab plus nivolumab as post-transplant consolidation. The receptor source for this set is a male donor with multiple myeloma.

The chain recombines TRBV7-8 with TRBJ1-1; 8 bases are a match to TRBD1. CDR1 and CDR2 from the germline V gene are SGHVS and FQNEAQ. The ends lost 5 bases at V and 3 bases at J; junction bases unmatched: 8. This CDR3 comprises 15 residues. CDR3 in DNA: TGTGCCAGCAGCGCCGGACAGGGCTCGTACACTGAAGCTTTCTTT. Translating gives CASSAGQGSYTEAFF. Based on the CDR3 plus reference TRBV7-8 and TRBJ1-1, the full variable domain is GAGVSQSPRYKVAKRGQDVALRCDPISGHVSLFWYQQALGQGPEFLTYFQNEAQLDKSGLPSDRFFAERPEGSVSTLKIQRTQQEDSAVYLCASSAGQGSYTEAFFGQGTRLTVV.

The chain couples TRBV11-2 to TRBJ2-3, with D unresolved. Per germline, CDR1 SGHAT and CDR2 FQNNGV. CDR3 length equals 12 residues. V lost 1 base to trimming and J lost 8 bases, with 7 bases between them. This CDR3 is CASSLAPGTQYF. The CDR3 bases are TGTGCCAGCAGCTTAGCCCCAGGTACGCAGTATTTT.

The chain recombines TRBV7-2 with TRBJ2-5, with a possible D match to TRBD2 (6 bases). CDR1 and CDR2 from the germline V gene are SGHTA and FQGNSA. This CDR3 has 15 residues. The V and J ends lost 5 bases and 5 bases respectively, with 18 bases between them. CDR3 bases: TGTGCCAGCAGCCTTGGGTGGGGGGTTCGTGAGACCCAGTACTTC. The encoded protein is CASSLGWGVRETQYF.

This chain links TRBV27 with TRBJ2-1; 7 bases are a match to TRBD1. The J segment lost 10 bases and the V segment lost 0 bases, leaving 15 bases of the junction unmatched. This CDR3 is built from 17 residues. CDR1 and CDR2 (germline): MNHEY, SMNVEV (reference sequence). The CDR3 nucleotides read TGTGCCAGCAGTTTATCGAAGGGGGCAGGGGGTCCCCCGGAGCAGTTCTTC. Protein product: CASSLSKGAGGPPEQFF.

The J gene is TRBJ2-3, the V gene TRBV6-5; unclear D gene. In germline, CDR1 is MNHEY, CDR2 SVGAGI. Trimming removed 5 bases from V and 4 bases from J, with 7 bases in between. This CDR3 is built from 12 residues. The chain's CDR3 is CASSTHSDTQYF. For the CDR3, the DNA is TGTGCCAGCAGTACCCATTCAGATACGCAGTATTTT.

The sample holds a few counts of this clone. The V and J genes are TRBV19 and TRBJ1-6; 8 bases agree with TRBD1. CDR1 and CDR2 from the germline V gene are LNHDA and SQIVND (reference sequence). V shed 7 bases and J 9 bases; nucleotides not matched to a gene: 8. This CDR3 has 14 residues. The CDR3 DNA reads TGTGCCAGTACCCTGGCAGGGGGCAGTTCACCCCTCCACTTT. Translated: CASTLAGGSSPLHF.

The chain has TRBV18 and TRBJ1-5; D is ambiguous. The CDR3 has 13 amino acids. CDR1 KGHSH and CDR2 LQKENI come from the germline V gene. V lost 4 bases to trimming and J lost 7 bases, with 11 bases between them. In DNA, the CDR3 is TGTGCCAGCTCACTGGGTGCGGGACAGCCCCAGCATTTT. Protein: CASSLGAGQPQHF.